This T cell receptor beta chain was sequenced during a study of siplizumab effects on memory and regulatory T cells. Per sample, the assay covered 90,000 to 100,000 TCR templates. The assay was immunoSEQ multiplex PCR, and TCRdb's table has in-frame clones only and misses some. This sample has fewer than 85,000 clones, with about 95% found just once. Trimming left V 3 bases short and J 2 bases short, with 11 bases between. The CDR3 runs to 14 residues. The germline gives CDR1 MNHEY, CDR2 SMNVEV (reference sequence). Material: CD8+ T cells sorted from blood. This clonotype was sampled from a human donor in good health. The gene calls are TRBV27 and TRBJ2-7; D is perhaps TRBD1 or TRBD2 (5 bases each). This CDR3 reads CASSFGRGAYEQYF. CDR3 bases: TGTGCCAGCAGTTTTGGTAGAGGGGCCTACGAGCAGTACTTC.